The rows below give T cell receptor beta chains drawn from one sample of a study of human T cells and chemical hapten exposure. Each CDR3 protein gets one entry after TCRdb re-called the RACE reads with MiXCR. The sample has 300,000 to 350,000 distinct CDR3 sequences, roughly 6.9% seen once. This specimen consisted of whole blood, obtained in connection with sensitization to the hapten diphenylcyclopropenone (DPC). All receptors come from a woman between 18 and 29 years old with alopecia areata. Some clones in this sample may be carry-over from other donors' samples. CDR3s include the opening cysteine and the closing phenylalanine or tryptophan. D genes are given only for firm matches. Expanded clones get a size class; other rows say once, few or many, or leave the size out.

>TRBJ2-7|many|TRBV4-1|-
TGCGCCAGCAGCCAGACGCCGAGGGGAAAATTCTACGAGCAGTACTTC
CASSQTPRGKFYEQYF
>TRBJ2-7|many|TRBV3-1|-
TGTGCCAGCAGCCCCGGTTTTCTCGATGCTCTGGGGCGAAGCTCCTACGAGCAGTACTTC
CASSPGFLDALGRSSYEQYF
>TRBJ2-1|few|TRBV28|TRBD2
TGTGCCAGCACCCTACTAGTGTCATCCGGGGGGGCGGTGAATGAGCAGTTCTTC
CASTLLVSSGGAVNEQFF
>TRBJ1-2|few|TRBV25-1|-
TGTGCCAGCAGTCGGGGAACTAACTATGGCTACACCTTC
CASSRGTNYGYTF
>TRBJ2-7|many|TRBV2|TRBD2
TGTGCCAGCAGTGACACGCCGGGACTAGCGGGGAAGTACTTC
CASSDTPGLAGKYF
>TRBJ2-3|many|TRBV11-2|-
TGTGCCAGCAGCTCGGAGTTCCAGACTAGCACAGATACGCAGTATTTT
CASSSEFQTSTDTQYF
>TRBJ2-7|many|TRBV10-3|-
TGTGCCATCAGCTCCGGAAGAAGCGAGCAGTACTTC
CAISSGRSEQYF
>TRBJ1-2|-|TRBV20-1|-
TGCAGTGCTAGTCTGGCGGATAATGGCTACACCTTC
CSASLADNGYTF
>TRBJ2-3|many|TRBV27|-
TGTGCCAGCAGCTTCGGGGGTGTTGGTACGCAGTATTTT
CASSFGGVGTQYF
>TRBJ2-1|many|TRBV29-1|-
TGCAGCGTTGCGAAAGTCAGCTCCTACAATGAGCAGTTCTTC
CSVAKVSSYNEQFF
>TRBJ2-7|many|TRBV6-2/TRBV6-3|-
TGTGCCAGCAGTCGGTCAGGGGCCCAAGCCAACGAGCAGTACTTC
CASSRSGAQANEQYF
>TRBJ2-3|many|TRBV28|TRBD2
TGTGCCAGCAGTTCGGGACTAGCGGGGCGCGGCGCAGATACGCAGTATTTT
CASSSGLAGRGADTQYF
>TRBJ1-6|few|TRBV12-5|-
TGTGCTAGTGGTCCACCAGACGGACAGCAAAGCTCCTATAATTCACCCCTCCACTTT
CASGPPDGQQSSYNSPLHF
>TRBJ2-7|many|TRBV6-1|-
TGTGCCAGCAGTGAGCAGGGGACCGAAATCCCCTACGAGCAGTACTTC
CASSEQGTEIPYEQYF
>TRBJ2-7|-|TRBV4-3|TRBD1
TGCGCCAGCAGCCAACAGGACAGGGGCCCCTACGAGCAGTACTTC
CASSQQDRGPYEQYF
>TRBJ1-5|many|TRBV28|TRBD1
TGTGCCAGCAGTTCGAATCGACAGGGCAGCAATCAGCCCCAGCATTTT
CASSSNRQGSNQPQHF
>TRBJ2-2|few|TRBV4-2|TRBD1
TGTGCCAGCAGCTGGGACAGGGTAGGGACCGGGGAGCTGTTTTTT
CASSWDRVGTGELFF
>TRBJ2-4|many|TRBV4-3|TRBD1
TGCGCCAGCAGCCAGACCGGGACAGACATTCAGTACTTC
CASSQTGTDIQYF
>TRBJ2-7|-|TRBV14|-
TGTGCCAGCAGCCAGAGCTGGACGGGTCGGGAGCAGTACTTC
CASSQSWTGREQYF
>TRBJ1-3|-|TRBV2|-
TGTGCCAGCAGAGAGGGACTGAGCTCTGGAAACACCATATATTTT
CASREGLSSGNTIYF
>TRBJ2-1|few|TRBV19|TRBD1
TGTGCCAGTAGTATGGTTTCAGGGACAGGTTACAATGAGCAGTTCTTC
CASSMVSGTGYNEQFF
>TRBJ1-5|few|TRBV7-9|-
TGTGCCAGCAGCGGTCAGGGAGGACCCCAGCATTTT
CASSGQGGPQHF
>TRBJ2-2|few|TRBV20-1|-
TGCAGTGCTAGAGGTGACACTAACACCGGGGAGCTGTTTTTT
CSARGDTNTGELFF
>TRBJ1-2|-|TRBV29-1|-
TGCAGCGTTGTGGGCAGTTCTAACTATGGCTACACCTTC
CSVVGSSNYGYTF
>TRBJ2-5|-|TRBV29-1|TRBD1
TGCAGCGTTGCCCGGGACAGGGGCCAAGAGACCCAGTACTTC
CSVARDRGQETQYF
>TRBJ2-3|many|TRBV9|TRBD1
TGTGCCAGCAGCGGGAGTCTCGACAGGGGGACAGATACGCAGTATTTT
CASSGSLDRGTDTQYF
>TRBJ1-6|-|TRBV12-3/TRBV12-4|-
TGTGCCAGCACCCCTCAGAATAATTCACCCCTCCACTTT
CASTPQNNSPLHF
>TRBJ1-1|-|TRBV18|-
TGTGCCAGCTCACCCCAACTCCCCACGAACACTGAAGCTTTCTTT
CASSPQLPTNTEAFF
>TRBJ1-5|-|TRBV4-2|-
TGTGCCAGCAGCCAAGTCGGGCAGTACAATCAGCCCCAGCATTTT
CASSQVGQYNQPQHF
>TRBJ2-3|many|TRBV7-2|TRBD2
TGTGCCAGCAGCTTAGCCCCGCTAGCGGGGGGGCCAGGGGATACGCAGTATTTT
CASSLAPLAGGPGDTQYF
>TRBJ1-2|few|TRBV7-2|TRBD1
TGTGCCAGCAGCTTACCAGGGGGGGTCTATGGCTACACCTTC
CASSLPGGVYGYTF